The clone carrying this TCR beta chain came up a few times. Trimming cost V 6 bases and J 2 bases, with 14 bases left between them. Looked up from germline, CDR1 is SGHAT and CDR2 is FQDESV (reference sequence). CDR3 length: 15 amino acids. The data originate from a study of blood T cells in healthy people across ages. Next came a second PCR, run for about 7 to 12 cycles, which used a sample-barcoded 5' primer along with a J-beta primer mix. TCRdb processed the 5' RACE reads anew with MiXCR; each CDR3 protein has one entry. Of roughly 700,000 distinct CDR3 sequences listed, 25% were seen once; the top ten hold 9.4%. The same data also went into a second study, on T cells of mothers and their children.

This receptor was identified in a boy aged 10-17 years in good health. This chain links TRBV11-1 with TRBJ2-1; D may be TRBD2 (6 bases). The sample consisted of blood. The CDR3 reads CASSSLSGAYNEQFF. The DNA of the CDR3 is TGTGCCAGCAGTTCCTTATCGGGAGCCTACAATGAGCAGTTCTTC.